This record concerns one T cell receptor (beta chain) sequence. Its antigen is still unknown. Prior autoimmune disease or systemic immunosuppression barred patients. V gave up 5 bases and J gave up 2 bases; unmatched junction bases: 9. The V gene's germline CDR1 is MNHEY and CDR2 SMNVEV (reference sequence). CDR3 size: 18 residues. The data were obtained in a study of OX40 agonist ivuxolimab in advanced cancers. Study results and limitations: Compared with others, partial responders at 0.1-3.0 mg/kg displayed clonal expansion among the lowest. Dose levels from 0.1 to 3.0 mg/kg saw CD4+ and CD8+ blood T cells expand clonally by week 6.

Assay used: immunoSEQ multiplex PCR; TCRdb lists only in-frame clones, some missing. The sample yields about 30,000 clones, over 75% seen once. The chain uses TRBV27 and TRBJ2-5, with 15 bases fitting TRBD2. The source of this sequence is an adult with an advanced solid tumor such as melanoma, head and neck, liver or kidney cancer. This material consisted of CD4+ or CD8+ T cells sorted from blood, taken in a trial of the OX40 agonist ivuxolimab. The CDR3 DNA reads as TGTGCCAGCAGTCCAGGACTAGCGGGAGGGCCGGTACAAGAGACCCAGTACTTC. Amino acid sequence: CASSPGLAGGPVQETQYF.